This TCR beta chain was obtained from a study of blood T cell repertoires in COVID-19. Source study methods: Estimation of nucleated cell counts relied on the amplification of reference gene primers. The data were produced by immunoSEQ multiplex PCR, yet TCRdb's version contains in-frame clones alone and is incomplete. V, J and clone size were drawn from that table, and D and trimming were deduced from the DNA. This table holds under 200,000 clones, approximately 87% found once. The CDR3 length is 13 residues. With 4 bases removed from V and 5 bases from J, the gap between germline ends came to 11 bases. Germline CDR1 and CDR2: SNHLY and FYNNEI.

Input material: peripheral blood. This chain joins TRBV2 and TRBJ2-5, with D unclear. This clonotype was obtained from a woman between 65 and 79 years old with acute or convalescent COVID-19. The CDR3 spells CASSVLLAETQYF. DNA of the CDR3: TGTGCCAGCAGTGTCCTTCTCGCGGAGACCCAGTACTTC.